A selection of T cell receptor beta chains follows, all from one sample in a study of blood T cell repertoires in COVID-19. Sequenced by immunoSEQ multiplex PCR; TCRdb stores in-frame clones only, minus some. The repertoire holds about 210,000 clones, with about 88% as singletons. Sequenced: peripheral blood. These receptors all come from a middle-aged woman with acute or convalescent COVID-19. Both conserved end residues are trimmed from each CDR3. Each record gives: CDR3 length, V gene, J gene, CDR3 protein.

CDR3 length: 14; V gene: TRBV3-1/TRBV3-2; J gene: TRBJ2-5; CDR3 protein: ASSQGNLAGRETQY
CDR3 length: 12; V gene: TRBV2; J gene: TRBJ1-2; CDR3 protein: ASMRTGLRDGYT
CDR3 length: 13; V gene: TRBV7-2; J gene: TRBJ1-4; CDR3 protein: ASSVSGTGSEKLF
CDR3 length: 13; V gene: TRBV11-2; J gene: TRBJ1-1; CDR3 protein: ASSSPRQGRIGAF
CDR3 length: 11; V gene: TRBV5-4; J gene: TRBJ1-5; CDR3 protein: ASSFDRGQPQH
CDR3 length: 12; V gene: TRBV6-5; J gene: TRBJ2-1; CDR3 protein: ASSYSPTHNEQF
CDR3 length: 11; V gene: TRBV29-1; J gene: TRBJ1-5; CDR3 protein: SAAGQLNQPQH
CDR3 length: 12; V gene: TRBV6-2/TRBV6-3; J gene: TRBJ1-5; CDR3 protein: ASTPGGGNQPQH
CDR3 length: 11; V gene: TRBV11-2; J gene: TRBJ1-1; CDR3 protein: ASKATPNTEAF
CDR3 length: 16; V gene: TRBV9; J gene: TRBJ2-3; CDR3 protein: ASSVGGGGTSGADTQY
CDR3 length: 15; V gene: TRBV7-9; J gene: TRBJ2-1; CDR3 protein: ASSPLAGVSSYNEQF
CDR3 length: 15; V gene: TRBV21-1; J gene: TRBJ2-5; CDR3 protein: ASSGRTGEDVGETQY
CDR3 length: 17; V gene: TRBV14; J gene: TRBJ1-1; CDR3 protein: ASSPLDSPPWGIGTEAF
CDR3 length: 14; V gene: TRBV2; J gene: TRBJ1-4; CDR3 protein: ASSDRRRAQNEKLF
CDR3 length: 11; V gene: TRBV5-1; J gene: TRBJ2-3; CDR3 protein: ASSLQVGDTQY
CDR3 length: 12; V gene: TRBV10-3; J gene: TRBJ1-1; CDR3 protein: AIKYGQGGTEAF
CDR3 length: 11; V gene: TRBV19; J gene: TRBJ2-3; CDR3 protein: ASSIQGHHTQY
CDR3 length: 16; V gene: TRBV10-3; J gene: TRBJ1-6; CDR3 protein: AISESSAGSGIGAPLH
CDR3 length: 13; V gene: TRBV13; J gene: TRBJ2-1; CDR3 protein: ASSSPGLAGDEQF
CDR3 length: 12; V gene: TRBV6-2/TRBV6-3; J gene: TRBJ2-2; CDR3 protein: ASSYGRRGGELF
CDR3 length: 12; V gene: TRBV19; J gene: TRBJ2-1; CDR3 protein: ASNLGAGGNEQF
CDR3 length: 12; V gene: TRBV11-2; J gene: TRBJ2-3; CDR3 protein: ASSSTGYTDTQY
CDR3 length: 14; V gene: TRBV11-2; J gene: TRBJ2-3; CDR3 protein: ASSVGTSGGTDTQY
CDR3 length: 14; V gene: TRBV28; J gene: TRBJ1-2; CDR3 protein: ASSQSPGISLGGYT
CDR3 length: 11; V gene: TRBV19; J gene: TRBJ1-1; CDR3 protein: ASSRVQGSEAF
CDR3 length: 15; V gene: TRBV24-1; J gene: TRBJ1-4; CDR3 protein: ATSDSTTGIVDEKLF
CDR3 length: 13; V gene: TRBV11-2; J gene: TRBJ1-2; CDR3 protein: ASSGRDRGFYGYT
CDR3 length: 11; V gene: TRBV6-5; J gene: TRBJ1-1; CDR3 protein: ASSRGLGTEAF
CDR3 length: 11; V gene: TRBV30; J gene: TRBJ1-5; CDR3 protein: AWSLRGDQPQH
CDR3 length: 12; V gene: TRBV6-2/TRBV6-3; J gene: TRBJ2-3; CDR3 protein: ASSLGLISDTQY
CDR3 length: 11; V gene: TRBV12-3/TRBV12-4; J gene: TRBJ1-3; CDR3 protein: ASSLGLGNTIY
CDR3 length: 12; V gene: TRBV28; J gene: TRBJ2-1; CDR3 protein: ASSPGQSYNEQF
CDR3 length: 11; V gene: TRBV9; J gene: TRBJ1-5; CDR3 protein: ASGRDSNQPQH
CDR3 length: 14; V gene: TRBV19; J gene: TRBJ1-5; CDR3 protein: ASSKNTGTGNQPQH
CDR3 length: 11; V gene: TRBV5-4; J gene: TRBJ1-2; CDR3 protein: ASSFTGEYGYT
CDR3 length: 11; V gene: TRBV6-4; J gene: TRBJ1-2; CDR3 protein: ASSAQGSYGYT
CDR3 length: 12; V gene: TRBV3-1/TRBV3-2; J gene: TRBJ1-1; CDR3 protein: ASNPDRRQTEAF
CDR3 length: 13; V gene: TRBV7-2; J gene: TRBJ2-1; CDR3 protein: ASSQTGSSYNEQF
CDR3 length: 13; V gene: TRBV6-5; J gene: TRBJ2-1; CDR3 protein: ASTQSGGGYNEQF
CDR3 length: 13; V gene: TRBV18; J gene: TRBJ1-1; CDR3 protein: ASSPGPGSNTEAF
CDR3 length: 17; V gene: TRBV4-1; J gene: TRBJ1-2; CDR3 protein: ASSQDQLPVGQRNYGYT
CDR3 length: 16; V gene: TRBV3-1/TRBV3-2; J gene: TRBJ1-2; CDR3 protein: ASSQVLIRQGDNYGYT
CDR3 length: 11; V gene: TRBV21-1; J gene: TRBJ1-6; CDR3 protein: ASGDRGNSPLH
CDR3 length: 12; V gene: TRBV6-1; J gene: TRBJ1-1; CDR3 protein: ASSDPGSNTEAF
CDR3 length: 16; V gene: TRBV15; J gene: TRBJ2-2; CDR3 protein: ATSRDGTSGENTGELF
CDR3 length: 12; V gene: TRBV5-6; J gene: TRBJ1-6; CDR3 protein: ASSSNLGHSPLH
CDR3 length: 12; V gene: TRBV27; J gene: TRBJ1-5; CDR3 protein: ASSKGYSNQPQH